Presented here are 10 T cell receptor beta chains from one specimen sequenced in a study of control samples from healthy donors and cancer patients. Repertoires were generated with immunoSEQ multiplex PCR, while TCRdb's copy carries only in-frame clones and drops some. The sample holds over 150,000 clones; almost 90% are singletons and the top ten take approximately 1.4%. Source material: blood. These receptors came from a woman aged 50 to 60 in good health.

CDR3 amino acids: CASSHSGSSTDTQYF. DNA of the CDR3: TGCGCCAGCAGTCATTCAGGGTCTAGCACAGATACGCAGTATTTT. V usage is TRBV4-1 and J usage is TRBJ2-3; D might be TRBD1 (5 bases). This CDR3 contains 15 residues. Germline V gene lookup returns CDR1 MGHRA and CDR2 YSYEKL. V gave up 6 bases and J gave up 0 bases, with 13 bases separating them.

This clone was seen once. This chain uses TRBV4-3 with TRBJ1-6; D is uncertain. Germline V gene lookup returns CDR1 LGHNA and CDR2 YSLEER. V was cut by 0 bases and J by 0 bases, with 6 bases left in between. The CDR3 totals 16 residues. CDR3 loop: CASSQEASSYNSPLHF. Written as DNA, the CDR3 is TGCGCCAGCAGCCAAGAGGCGAGCTCCTATAATTCACCCCTCCACTTT.

The chain combines TRBV6-4 with TRBJ2-2; 7 positions match TRBD2. From germline, CDR1 is MRHNA and CDR2 SNTAGT. The trim removed 4 bases at V and 4 bases at J, leaving 3 bases unmatched. The CDR3 is made up of 14 amino acids. The chain's CDR3 is CASSGEGGTGELFF. In DNA, the CDR3 is TGTGCCAGCAGTGGGGAGGGAGGCACCGGGGAGCTGTTTTTT.

This chain joins TRBV30 and TRBJ1-3; 7 nucleotides agree with TRBD1. V gave up 2 bases and J gave up 0 bases; unmatched junction bases: 16. The V gene's germline CDR1 is GTSNPN and CDR2 SVGIG (reference sequence). CDR3 length: 19 residues. The CDR3 is CAWSSPDGQALNSGNTIYF. The CDR3 DNA sequence: TGTGCCTGGAGTTCACCAGATGGACAGGCCCTCAACTCTGGAAACACCATATATTTT.

V gene TRBV9 combines with J gene TRBJ2-2; D perhaps matches TRBD2 (5 bases). This CDR3 contains 17 residues. Germline CDR1 and CDR2: SGDLS and YYNGEE. The V and J ends lost 1 base and 5 bases respectively, with 18 bases between them. Here the CDR3 DNA reads TGTGCCAGCAGCGTAAAGAGGGAACATGGCGGGACCGGGGAGCTGTTTTTT. Protein: CASSVKREHGGTGELFF. Full variable domain (remainder filled in from reference TRBV9 and TRBJ2-2): DSGVTQTPKHLITATGQRVTLRCSPRSGDLSVYWYQQSLDQGLQFLIQYYNGEERAKGNILERFSAQQFPDLHSELNLSSLELGDSALYFCASSVKREHGGTGELFFGEGSRLTVL.

This sequence joins TRBV18 and TRBJ1-2; D ambiguous. Germline values: CDR1 KGHSH, CDR2 LQKENI. This CDR3 is built from 15 residues. V lost 1 base and J 0 bases, leaving 9 bases between the germline ends. The CDR3: CASSPRTLPNYGYTF. CDR3 coding DNA: TGTGCCAGCTCACCACGCACGCTCCCTAACTATGGCTACACCTTC.

The rearrangement joins TRBV19 to TRBJ1-1, with D uncertain. Trimming shortened V by 7 bases and J by 0 bases, and 9 bases separated the two germline ends. The germline V gene has CDR1 LNHDA and CDR2 SQIVND (reference sequence). The CDR3 is 13 residues long. CDR3 protein: CASTDNLNTEAFF. The CDR3 coding sequence is TGTGCCAGTACAGATAACTTGAACACTGAAGCTTTCTTT.

The chain links TRBV7-8 to TRBJ2-3, with TRBD2 matching 11 bases. Germline CDR1 is SGHVS and CDR2 is FQNEAQ. Losses at the gene ends were 1 base for V and 3 bases for J; bases not matched to a gene: 3. This CDR3 region has 16 residues. CDR3 region: CASSLGGTSGTDTQYF. In DNA form, the CDR3 reads TGTGCCAGCAGCTTAGGAGGGACTAGCGGTACAGATACGCAGTATTTT.

CDR3 loop: CASRDSSLYGYTF. CDR3 DNA: TGTGCCAGCAGGGACAGTTCATTGTATGGCTACACCTTC. The rearrangement links TRBV9 to TRBJ1-2; maybe TRBD1 (6 bases). The length of the CDR3 is 13 residues. Trimming pared 5 bases from V and 5 bases from J, leaving 13 bases between. CDR1 is SGDLS and CDR2 is YYNGEE in the germline V gene.

The count of this clone is one. This rearrangement joins TRBV3-1 (or the pseudogene TRBV3-2) to TRBJ2-1, with D possibly TRBD2 on 6 matching bases. The CDR3 extends over 16 amino acids. Germline V gene data show CDR1 as LGHDT and CDR2 as YNNKEL (reference sequence). The germline V and J ends were trimmed by 3 bases and 7 bases, with 19 bases remaining between them. CDR3 nucleotides: TGTGCCAGCAGCCAGGCGAGGGGAGGACGGTGGAATGAGCAGTTCTTC. It specifies CASSQARGGRWNEQFF.